The 8 T cell receptor beta chains below come from one sample, sequenced in a study of shared clonotypes between healthy human individuals. Sequenced by immunoSEQ multiplex PCR; TCRdb stores in-frame clones only, minus some. The sample includes about 380,000 clones, about 97% of them seen just once. Sequencing was performed on memory CD8+ T cells sorted from blood. The subset is: CD45RO+ cells pooled with CCR7-negative TemRA cells. The receptors originated from a man aged 25 to 40 in good health.

This rearrangement joins TRBV30 to TRBJ1-5; 10 nucleotides line up with TRBD1. V was pared by 3 bases and J by 6 bases, with 5 bases of the junction left unmatched. Germline loops: CDR1 GTSNPN, CDR2 SVGIG (reference sequence). The CDR3 runs 14 residues. CDR3 amino acids: CAWSRDRGAQPQHF. CDR3 bases: TGTGCCTGGAGCCGGGACAGGGGTGCTCAGCCCCAGCATTTT.

This chain connects TRBV4-2 to TRBJ2-3, with D perhaps TRBD2 (6 bases). The CDR3 totals 15 residues. From germline, CDR1 is LGHNA and CDR2 YNFKEQ. Deletions cut 0 bases from V and 3 bases from J, with 10 bases between. The CDR3 spells CASSQDPGRTDTQYF. In DNA form, the CDR3 reads TGTGCCAGCAGCCAAGATCCAGGGAGGACAGATACGCAGTATTTT.

The chain has TRBV2 and TRBJ2-2; perhaps TRBD2 as D (6 bases). The CDR3 spans 13 residues. V was cut by 5 bases and J by 4 bases, with 8 bases left in between. Germline loops: CDR1 SNHLY, CDR2 FYNNEI. The CDR3 nucleotides are TGTGCCAGCAGTCTTAGCGGCACCGGGGAGCTGTTTTTT. It encodes CASSLSGTGELFF.

This clone came up once. The CDR3 loop is CASKNSQGGTEAFF. CDR3 sequence (DNA): TGTGCCAGCAAAAACTCACAGGGAGGCACTGAAGCTTTCTTT. The genes are TRBV27 and TRBJ1-1, with TRBD1 as a possible D gene (6 bases). V lost 7 bases and J 4 bases, leaving 16 bases between the germline ends. The CDR3 has 14 amino acids. Germline values: CDR1 MNHEY, CDR2 SMNVEV (reference sequence).

The chain has TRBV10-3 and TRBJ2-7; 11 bases are a match to TRBD2. Germline V gene data show CDR1 as ENHRY and CDR2 as SYGVKD. The V segment lost 0 bases and the J segment 6 bases; nucleotides outside the gene matches: 10. The CDR3 has 17 residues. The CDR3 nucleotides read TGTGCCATCAGTGAGTCGATAGCGGGAGGGCAAGTGCCCGAGCAGTACTTC. Translation gives CAISESIAGGQVPEQYF.

J is TRBJ1-5 and V is TRBV6-1; D gene ambiguous. The CDR3 is 11 residues long. Trimming pared 8 bases from V and 6 bases from J, leaving 8 bases between. Germline V gene lookup returns CDR1 MNHNS and CDR2 SASEGT. DNA of the CDR3: TGTGCCAGCCTACCTCTTCAGCCCCAGCATTTT. It encodes CASLPLQPQHF.

Comments on this clone: Other DNA sequences of this sample code for an identical CDR3. The CDR3 region is CASSLAETQYF. Written as DNA, the CDR3 is TGCGCCAGCAGCTTGGCCGAGACCCAGTACTTC. The rearrangement links TRBV5-1 to TRBJ2-5, with D hard to call. Trimming pared 0 bases from V and 5 bases from J, leaving 2 bases between. Germline CDR1 and CDR2: SGHRS and YFSETQ. The CDR3 runs 11 residues.

This clone appeared a single time. This chain connects TRBV5-1 to TRBJ1-2; TRBD1 aligns across 10 bases. The CDR3 runs 16 residues. J was trimmed by 3 bases and V by 4 bases; bases with no gene match: 9. The germline gives CDR1 SGHRS, CDR2 YFSETQ. CDR3 sequence (DNA): TGCGCCAGCAGCACCCGACAGGGGGCGCATGACTATGGCTACACCTTC. Amino acids: CASSTRQGAHDYGYTF.